The TCR beta chain described here comes from a study of blood T cells in healthy people across ages. Study results and caveats: Aged donors had fewer naive CD4+ cells and lower diversity than long-lived donors.

This clonotype was picked up a small number of times. As yet, its antigen is unknown. The authors ran a second PCR of roughly 7 to 11 cycles using a sample-barcoded 5' primer and a J-beta primer mix. There were at least 3 million CDR3-containing paired-end reads obtained from each sample. In TCRdb, the 5' RACE reads were re-called with MiXCR into one record per CDR3 protein. The sample yields around 1,000,000 distinct CDR3 sequences, roughly two fifths seen once. This CDR3 is built from 17 residues. CDR1 SGHRS and CDR2 YFSETQ come from the germline V gene. V lost 4 bases, J lost 1 base, and 11 bases stayed unmatched.

The sample taken for sequencing was blood. V is TRBV5-1 and J is TRBJ1-1; 9 positions agree with TRBD1. The receptor was isolated from a young man in good health. CDR3 coding DNA: TGCGCCAGCAGCGCTTTGGGACAGGGCGGGGGGAACACTGAAGCTTTCTTT. It translates to CASSALGQGGGNTEAFF.